The 27 T cell receptor beta chains presented below share a single source sample, sequenced in a study of Graves' ophthalmopathy and Graves' hyperthyroidism. Amplified material comprised TCR beta CDR3 regions derived from RNA transcripts. First-round RT-PCR used HTBI primers; second-round multiplex PCR followed. In TCRdb, the multiplex PCR reads were re-called with MiXCR into one record per CDR3 protein. The data contain a few hundred thousand distinct CDR3 sequences, 20% to 25% of them seen just once; the ten biggest clones take up 43%. The sequenced sample was peripheral blood. The receptors were sampled from a woman between 50 and 59 years old with Graves' ophthalmopathy.

This clonotype has ten or more counts. This rearrangement joins TRBV10-3 to TRBJ1-3; D is uncertain. There are 13 residues in the CDR3. From germline, CDR1 is ENHRY and CDR2 SYGVKD. V was clipped by 10 bases and J by 3 bases, with 13 bases between them. The CDR3 DNA follows: TGTGCCACCCGGGATCAGGTTGGAAACACCATATATTTT. Encoded protein: CATRDQVGNTIYF.

In its sample, this clonotype was seen many times. The gene calls are TRBV6-5 and TRBJ1-5; possibly TRBD1 for D (5 bases). V was shortened by 3 bases and J by 3 bases, with 15 bases between the two germline ends. Per the germline V gene, CDR1 is MNHEY and CDR2 is SVGAGI. The CDR3 is 16 amino acids. The CDR3 region is CASSYLRQPSNQPQHF. The CDR3 DNA follows: TGTGCCAGCAGTTATTTGAGACAGCCTTCCAATCAGCCCCAGCATTTT.

This clonotype has only a few counts. This chain links TRBV12-3 or TRBV12-4 with TRBJ2-7; D gene uncertain. The CDR3 spans 14 residues. Trimming removed 6 bases at V and 6 bases at J, with 18 bases between. This CDR3 is CASSRIFPVREQYF. The DNA of the CDR3 is TGTGCCAGCAGCCGCATTTTCCCGGTGCGCGAGCAGTACTTC.

This clonotype was observed at least ten times. Mismatch with germline at one junction end may stem from a read error. V is TRBV14 and J is TRBJ1-2, with 7 bases aligning to TRBD1. The CDR3 length is 14 residues. Germline values: CDR1 SGHDN, CDR2 FVKESK. As DNA, the CDR3 is TGCGCCAGCAGACAGGGCGGGTTTGGCTATGGCCACACCTTC. Residues: CASRQGGFGYGHTF.

In its sample, this clonotype was seen many times. The chain is built from TRBV12-3 or TRBV12-4 and TRBJ2-7; D unresolved. CDR3 length: 15 residues. V dropped 4 bases and J dropped 4 bases, with 17 bases sitting between them. CDR3 residues: CASSYARAPLYEQYF. Written as DNA, the CDR3 is TGTGCCAGCAGTTACGCCCGGGCTCCCTTATACGAGCAGTACTTC.

The sample holds many counts of this clonotype. The J gene is TRBJ2-7, the V gene TRBV19; D assignment may be TRBD1 or TRBD2 (5 bases each). The germline V gene has CDR1 LNHDA and CDR2 SQIVND (reference sequence). V gave up 2 bases and J gave up 2 bases, with 10 bases separating them. The CDR3 loop spans 14 amino acids. For the CDR3, the DNA is TGTGCCAGTAGTATAAGGGGACCCACCTACGAGCAGTACTTC. Its protein is CASSIRGPTYEQYF. The full variable domain, its missing parts supplied by reference TRBV19 and TRBJ2-7, is DGGITQSPKYLFRKEGQNVTLSCEQNLNHDAMYWYRQDPGQGLRLIYYSQIVNDFQKGDIAEGYSVSREKKESFPLTVTSAQKNPTAFYLCASSIRGPTYEQYFGPGTRLTVT.

This clonotype was counted a few times. V usage is TRBV7-6 and J usage is TRBJ1-1, with a tentative D call TRBD1 (6 bases). From germline, CDR1 is SGHVS and CDR2 FNYEAQ. This CDR3 contains 12 residues. V lost 5 bases, J lost 11 bases, and 15 bases lay in between. This CDR3 is CASSPRQGQAFF. The CDR3 DNA is TGTGCCAGCAGCCCCCGGCAAGGACAGGCTTTCTTT.

The sample holds many counts of this clonotype. The CDR3 protein is CASSQETAGSYNSPLHF. The DNA of the CDR3 is TGCGCCAGCAGCCAAGAAACAGCGGGCTCCTATAATTCACCCCTCCACTTT. The rearrangement joins TRBV4-1 to TRBJ1-6; no firm D call. Germline assignment: CDR1 MGHRA and CDR2 YSYEKL. CDR3 size: 17 residues. Trimming removed 0 bases at V and 0 bases at J, with 9 bases between.

This clonotype was recorded many times. The rearrangement joins TRBV20-1 to TRBJ1-2; D remains unclear. The CDR3 extends over 15 amino acids. Germline V gene data show CDR1 as DFQATT and CDR2 as SNEGSKA (reference sequence). The V and J ends lost 3 bases and 0 bases respectively, with 14 bases between them. CDR3 in DNA: TGCAGTGCTAGGTCCCGAGACCCTGCTAACTATGGCTACACCTTC. It is translated as CSARSRDPANYGYTF.

This clonotype was observed a few times. The genes are TRBV5-1 and TRBJ2-3, with TRBD2 as a possible D gene (6 bases). This CDR3 has 14 amino acids. Per germline, CDR1 SGHRS and CDR2 YFSETQ. Trimming removed 2 bases from V and 4 bases from J, with 11 bases in between. Written as DNA, the CDR3 is TGCGCCAGCAGCTTAGCGAGGGAGGCAGATACGCAGTATTTT. Translated: CASSLAREADTQYF.

This clonotype was counted at least ten times. The chain has TRBV6-5 and TRBJ2-5; 9 bases match TRBD2. Germline lookup yields CDR1 MNHEY and CDR2 SVGAGI. V was clipped by 6 bases and J by 6 bases; unmatched bases: 8. CDR3 length: 14 residues. The CDR3 loop is CASRPGTSLKTQYF. CDR3 bases: TGTGCCAGCAGGCCCGGGACTAGCCTGAAGACCCAGTACTTC.

This clonotype was found many times. The rearrangement joins TRBV29-1 to TRBJ2-7; tentatively, D is TRBD2 (5 bases). The germline V and J ends were trimmed by 5 bases and 2 bases, with 7 bases remaining between them. CDR3 length: 11 amino acids. Per germline, CDR1 SQVTM and CDR2 ANQGSEA. In nucleotides, the CDR3 is TGCAGCGTTCCCGGGACCTACGAGCAGTACTTC. This gives the protein CSVPGTYEQYF.

This clonotype was recorded at least ten times. V is TRBV6-1 and J is TRBJ1-1; tentative D call: TRBD1 (5 bases). The CDR3 has 15 residues. The V gene lost 5 bases and the J gene lost 0 bases, with 13 bases spanning the gap. Germline V gene lookup returns CDR1 MNHNS and CDR2 SASEGT. The CDR3 nucleotides are TGTGCCAGCAGTACCAGACAGCTGATGAACACTGAAGCTTTCTTT. Translated, it gives CASSTRQLMNTEAFF.

In its sample, this clonotype was seen many times. V usage is TRBV7-9 and J usage is TRBJ1-5; no reliable D call. The CDR3 is 13 amino acids. Between the trimmed V and J ends, which lost 1 base and 5 bases, there was a span of 6 bases. The V gene's germline CDR1 is SEHNR and CDR2 FQNEAQ (reference sequence). CDR3 nucleotide sequence: TGTGCCAGCAGCTTAGACCGTTATCAGCCCCAGCATTTT. It translates to CASSLDRYQPQHF.

The chain carries TRBV29-1 and TRBJ1-1; a weak D match, TRBD1 (6 bases). Deletions cut 3 bases from V and 7 bases from J, with 18 bases between. The V gene's germline CDR1 is SQVTM and CDR2 ANQGSEA. This CDR3 contains 14 residues. The CDR3 sequence is CSVDSFGGLGEAFF. Written as DNA, the CDR3 is TGCAGCGTTGATTCTTTTGGGGGGCTGGGTGAAGCTTTCTTT.

At least ten counts were recorded for this clonotype. V and J are TRBV28 and TRBJ2-7; unclear D gene. The CDR3 has 14 amino acids. Germline-derived CDR1 and CDR2 are MDHEN and SYDVKM. V lost 3 bases, J lost 0 bases, and 9 bases lay in between. The CDR3 bases are TGTGCCAGCAGTTTCACAAGGAGCTCCTACGAGCAGTACTTC. Its protein product is CASSFTRSSYEQYF. Full variable domain (missing parts from reference TRBV28 and TRBJ2-7): DVKVTQSSRYLVKRTGEKVFLECVQDMDHENMFWYRQDPGLGLRLIYFSYDVKMKEKGDIPEGYSVSREKKERFSLILESASTNQTSMYLCASSFTRSSYEQYFGPGTRLTVT.

The chain links TRBV3-1 to TRBJ1-2; no clear D gene. Trimming took 4 bases from V and 4 from J, leaving 16 bases between them. CDR1 is LGHDT and CDR2 is YNNKEL in the germline V gene (reference sequence). The CDR3 has 15 residues. The CDR3 DNA reads TGTGCCAGCAGCCTTAAATTAGGATGGGGCTATGGCTACACCTTC. This sequence encodes CASSLKLGWGYGYTF. The full variable domain, with the rest looked up from reference TRBV3-1 and TRBJ1-2, is DTAVSQTPKYLVTQMGNDKSIKCEQNLGHDTMYWYKQDSKKFLKIMFSYNNKELIINETVPNRFSPKSPDKAHLNLHINSLELGDSAVYFCASSLKLGWGYGYTFGSGTRLTVV.

This clonotype was seen only a few times. The chain has TRBV18 and TRBJ1-2; tentatively, D is TRBD1 (6 bases). In germline, CDR1 is KGHSH, CDR2 LQKENI. The CDR3 runs to 15 residues. The germline V and J ends were trimmed by 2 bases and 4 bases, with 14 bases remaining between them. Here the CDR3 reads CASSPLDSSLYGYTF. The CDR3 DNA sequence: TGTGCCAGCTCACCATTGGACAGCTCCCTCTATGGCTACACCTTC.

The V and J genes are TRBV7-6 and TRBJ2-2; TRBD2 matches 8 bases. Germline CDR1 and CDR2: SGHVS and FNYEAQ. This CDR3 has 14 residues. The ends lost 8 bases at V and 5 bases at J; junction bases unmatched: 7. CDR3 coding DNA: TGTGCCAGCTTGAGCGGGAGTGGGACCGGGGAGCTGTTTTTT. It is translated as CASLSGSGTGELFF.

This clonotype was seen at least ten times. The J gene is TRBJ2-7, the V gene TRBV7-2, with 9 bases identical to TRBD1. With 0 bases clipped from V and 3 bases from J, the junction kept 3 bases outside the gene matches. Germline V gene data show CDR1 as SGHTA and CDR2 as FQGNSA. The CDR3 is 15 amino acids. The CDR3, as DNA: TGTGCCAGCAGCTTAGCCGGGACAGGGCTCTACGAGCAGTACTTC. Translating it yields CASSLAGTGLYEQYF.

The CDR3 region is CASSLDLAGDYEQYF. The CDR3 coding sequence is TGCGCCAGCAGCTTGGATCTAGCGGGGGACTACGAGCAGTACTTC. The chain is built from TRBV5-1 and TRBJ2-7, with 10 nucleotides matching TRBD2. This CDR3 is built from 15 residues. Unmatched junction bases numbered 3, after V lost 0 bases and J lost 3 bases. The germline V gene encodes CDR1 SGHRS and CDR2 YFSETQ.

This clonotype was seen a few times. This rearrangement joins TRBV30 to TRBJ2-7; a possible D gene is TRBD2 (6 bases). The V gene's germline CDR1 is GTSNPN and CDR2 SVGIG (reference sequence). The CDR3 covers 13 residues. V gave up 7 bases and J gave up 2 bases, with 15 bases separating them. The CDR3 DNA reads TGTGCCTCAGCCAGACCGGGAGCCTACGAGCAGTACTTC. It codes for CASARPGAYEQYF. Variable domain in full (rest from reference TRBV30 and TRBJ2-7): SQTIHQWPATLVQPVGSPLSLECTVEGTSNPNLYWYRQAAGRGLQLLFYSVGIGQISSEVPQNLSASRPQDRQFILSSKKLLLSDSGFYLCASARPGAYEQYFGPGTRLTVT.

The sample holds many counts of this clonotype. The chain links TRBV5-1 to TRBJ1-1; 9 bases are shared with TRBD1. The CDR3 is 13 residues long. V was clipped by 6 bases and J by 10 bases; unmatched bases: 10. Looked up from germline, CDR1 is SGHRS and CDR2 is YFSETQ. CDR3 region: CASTPGTGFLAFF. The CDR3 nucleotides are TGCGCCAGCACCCCCGGGACAGGGTTTCTAGCTTTCTTT.

Ten or more counts support this clonotype. The gene calls are TRBV27 and TRBJ1-4; TRBD1 matches 7 bases. Germline assignment: CDR1 MNHEY and CDR2 SMNVEV (reference sequence). The CDR3 sequence is 13 residues long. Trimming took 4 bases from V and 8 from J; bases not matched to a gene: 4. The CDR3 sequence: CASSSQGEEKLFF. Here the CDR3 DNA reads TGTGCCAGCAGTTCGCAGGGGGAGGAAAAACTGTTTTTT.

The chain has TRBV28 and TRBJ1-1, with D tentatively TRBD1 (6 bases). V was cut by 2 bases and J by 11 bases, with 15 bases left in between. Germline CDR1 is MDHEN and CDR2 is SYDVKM. The CDR3 is made up of 13 amino acids. CDR3 DNA sequence: TGTGCCAGCAGTTTACTAGGGGGGTTAAAGGCTTTCTTT. Translation: CASSLLGGLKAFF.

The gene calls are TRBV6-2 or TRBV6-3 and TRBJ2-7; D possibly corresponds to TRBD1 (6 bases). Germline V lookup: CDR1 MNHEY, CDR2 SVGEGT. V was pared by 8 bases and J by 1 base, with 24 bases between. This CDR3 region has 17 residues. The CDR3 spells CASGSFPLETGSYEQYF. The CDR3 nucleotides are TGTGCCAGCGGGAGTTTCCCACTCGAGACAGGATCCTACGAGCAGTACTTC.

This clonotype showed up many times. The rearrangement links TRBV7-6 to TRBJ2-2, with D maybe TRBD1 (6 bases). Looked up from germline, CDR1 is SGHVS and CDR2 is FNYEAQ. Trimming pared 1 base from V and 0 bases from J, leaving 9 bases between. CDR3 length equals 16 residues. CDR3 nucleotides: TGTGCCAGCAGCTTAGAAACAGGGTCGAACACCGGGGAGCTGTTTTTT. Translated, it gives CASSLETGSNTGELFF.